The 24 T cell receptor beta chains in this list originate from one sample, sequenced in a study of T cells after yellow fever vaccination. MiXCR, run by TCRdb on the 5' RACE reads, gives a single entry per CDR3 protein. Of under 200,000 distinct CDR3 sequences in the sample, around 10% were seen once. The sequencing used CD8+ T cells sorted from PBMCs, collected 15 days after the yellow fever booster vaccination. The receptors were gathered from a man between 18 and 35 years old who received the YFV17D yellow fever vaccine.

This clonotype was found a few times. The CDR3 DNA is TGTGCTTCCCAGCGGGGGGACTCCTACGAGCAGTACTTC. Translating it yields CASQRGDSYEQYF. The chain couples TRBV7-2 to TRBJ2-7; 9 bases match TRBD2. Germline values: CDR1 SGHTA, CDR2 FQGNSA. CDR3 length equals 13 residues.

Many counts were recorded for this clonotype. V gene TRBV5-1 combines with J gene TRBJ2-2; the D is unclear. CDR1 and CDR2 (germline): SGHRS, YFSETQ. Trimming took off 2 bases at V and 0 bases at J, with 11 bases between the two ends. The CDR3 is 16 residues long. DNA for the CDR3: TGCGCCAGCAGCTTAGGAAGACTTACGAACACCGGGGAGCTGTTTTTT. This gives the protein CASSLGRLTNTGELFF.

This clonotype was detected only a few times. The chain is built from TRBV7-9 and TRBJ2-3; D not resolved. V gave up 6 bases and J gave up 5 bases, with 9 bases separating them. The CDR3 extends over 12 amino acids. CDR1 is SEHNR and CDR2 is FQNEAQ in the germline V gene (reference sequence). CDR3 bases: TGTGCCAGCAGGTCCAGCGTAGATACGCAGTATTTT. It translates to CASRSSVDTQYF.

At least ten counts were recorded for this clonotype. CDR3 protein: CASSLGDRGKDTQYF. The CDR3 DNA reads TGTGCCAGCAGCTTGGGTGACAGGGGTAAAGATACGCAGTATTTT. The chain couples TRBV7-9 to TRBJ2-3; 8 bases are shared with TRBD1. The CDR3 runs 15 residues. J lost 5 bases, V lost 3 bases, and 7 bases had no gene match. Germline lookup yields CDR1 SEHNR and CDR2 FQNEAQ (reference sequence). The variable domain in full, completed from reference TRBV7-9 and TRBJ2-3, reads DTGVSQNPRHKITKRGQNVTFRCDPISEHNRLYWYRQTLGQGPEFLTYFQNEAQLEKSRLLSDRFSAERPKGSFSTLEIQRTEQGDSAMYLCASSLGDRGKDTQYFGPGTRLTVL.

This clonotype has just a few counts. The chain has TRBV7-9 and TRBJ2-7; D is ambiguous. V lost 5 bases, J lost 3 bases, and 11 bases lay in between. Germline V lookup: CDR1 SEHNR, CDR2 FQNEAQ (reference sequence). The CDR3 extends over 13 amino acids. CDR3 sequence (DNA): TGTGCCAGCAGCCCCTCTCTTGGCTACGAGCAGTACTTC. It codes for CASSPSLGYEQYF.

This chain uses TRBV4-3 with TRBJ2-7, with D perhaps matching TRBD1 (6 bases). This CDR3 contains 14 residues. Germline-derived CDR1 and CDR2 are LGHNA and YSLEER. V lost 1 base and J 4 bases, leaving 11 bases between the germline ends. The CDR3 DNA sequence: TGCGCCAGCAGCCAAGGTACAGGGCGGTACGAGCAGTACTTC. Translated: CASSQGTGRYEQYF.

In its sample, this clonotype was seen a few times. This chain links TRBV27 with TRBJ1-5; D gene ambiguous. V was pared by 5 bases and J by 4 bases, with 15 bases between. Germline V gives CDR1 MNHEY, CDR2 SMNVEV (reference sequence). The CDR3 is made up of 15 amino acids. CDR3 nucleotides: TGTGCCAGCAGTACCGGGAATGGTGTGAATCAGCCCCAGCATTTT. This codes for CASSTGNGVNQPQHF.

The chain couples TRBV7-9 to TRBJ2-7; 7 nucleotides match TRBD1. This CDR3 contains 14 residues. Germline assignment: CDR1 SEHNR and CDR2 FQNEAQ (reference sequence). Unmatched junction bases numbered 11, after V lost 5 bases and J lost 7 bases. This CDR3 reads CASSLGNRGIEQYF. The DNA for the CDR3 is TGTGCCAGCAGCCTAGGGAACAGGGGTATAGAGCAGTACTTC.

This clonotype was picked up a small number of times. This chain links TRBV27 with TRBJ1-5; the D is unclear. V shed 7 bases and J shed 7 bases, with 17 bases lying between them. Per the germline V gene, CDR1 is MNHEY and CDR2 is SMNVEV (reference sequence). This CDR3 is 14 amino acids long. The CDR3 here is CASKDSGFRQPQHF. The CDR3 DNA reads as TGTGCCAGCAAAGATTCTGGGTTCCGGCAGCCCCAGCATTTT.

Many counts were recorded for this clonotype. The DNA for the CDR3 is TGTGCCAGCAGTTTCGGGGTCCGGCAGTACGTC. As protein: CASSFGVRQYV. The gene calls are TRBV12-3 or TRBV12-4 and TRBJ2-7, with D maybe TRBD2 (5 bases). V was cut by 3 bases and J by 9 bases, with 9 bases left in between. The CDR3 sequence is 11 residues long.

V is TRBV30 and J is TRBJ2-1; D ambiguous. Germline V gives CDR1 GTSNPN, CDR2 SVGIG (reference sequence). V lost 4 bases and J lost 7, with 11 bases in between. This CDR3 has 12 residues. CDR3 region: CAWTGPGNEQFF. In DNA, the CDR3 is TGTGCCTGGACGGGCCCGGGTAATGAGCAGTTCTTC.

This chain links TRBV4-1 with TRBJ2-3, with TRBD2 identical over 12 bases. The CDR3 runs to 20 residues. J gave up 4 bases and V 4 bases, and 18 bases lay outside the gene matches. Germline V lookup: CDR1 MGHRA, CDR2 YSYEKL. The CDR3 region is CASSLKRLAGGLRGPDTQYF. Written as DNA, the CDR3 is TGCGCCAGCAGCCTAAAACGGCTAGCGGGGGGGCTACGAGGGCCAGATACGCAGTATTTT.

The CDR3 reads CASSATGGLSTDTQYF. The CDR3 nucleotides read TGTGCCAGCAGCGCAACAGGAGGCCTCAGCACAGATACGCAGTATTTT. The V call is TRBV7-8, the J call TRBJ2-3, with D possibly called TRBD1 or TRBD2 (5 bases each). The V and J ends lost 5 bases and 0 bases respectively, with 15 bases between them. The CDR3 length is 16 residues. Germline V CDR1 and CDR2: SGHVS, FQNEAQ. Together with reference TRBV7-8 and TRBJ2-3, the CDR3 gives the full variable domain: GAGVSQSPRYKVAKRGQDVALRCDPISGHVSLFWYQQALGQGPEFLTYFQNEAQLDKSGLPSDRFFAERPEGSVSTLKIQRTQQEDSAVYLCASSATGGLSTDTQYFGPGTRLTVL.

This chain uses TRBV12-5 with TRBJ1-1, with 8 bases matching TRBD1. V lost 0 bases and J lost 10; bases outside the gene matches: 4. Germline values: CDR1 LGHNT, CDR2 FRNRAP. The CDR3 sequence is 13 residues long. In nucleotides, the CDR3 is TGTGCTAGTGGTTTGGTACCAGGGGGCCTAGCTTTCTTT. It is translated as CASGLVPGGLAFF. Full variable domain (remainder filled in from reference TRBV12-5 and TRBJ1-1): DARVTQTPRHKVTEMGQEVTMRCQPILGHNTVFWYRQTMMQGLELLAYFRNRAPLDDSGMPKDRFSAEMPDATLATLKIQPSEPRDSAVYFCASGLVPGGLAFFGQGTRLTVV.

This clonotype was recorded many times. The CDR3 region has the DNA TGTGCCAGCAGCGCTAGCGGGGAGTCAGATACGCAGTATTTT. It is translated as CASSASGESDTQYF. The V gene is TRBV6-4, the J gene TRBJ2-3, with TRBD2 matching 9 bases. Looked up from germline, CDR1 is MRHNA and CDR2 is SNTAGT. This CDR3 is built from 14 residues. J was trimmed by 4 bases and V by 6 bases; bases with no gene match: 5.

This clonotype was counted a few times. The chain has TRBV4-1 and TRBJ1-1; D uncertain. The V and J ends lost 4 bases and 1 base respectively, with 7 bases between them. The CDR3 contains 13 residues. The germline CDR1 and CDR2 sequences are MGHRA and YSYEKL. In nucleotides, the CDR3 is TGCGCCAGCAGCCGCGAGCCGAACACTGAAGCTTTCTTT. Its protein product is CASSREPNTEAFF.

The rearrangement uses TRBV7-9 and TRBJ2-4, with 8 nucleotides matching TRBD2. V shed 4 bases, J shed 8 bases, and the junction held 7 bases outside the gene matches. Per the germline V gene, CDR1 is SEHNR and CDR2 is FQNEAQ (reference sequence). The CDR3 is made up of 14 amino acids. CDR3 residues: CASSWTSRGDIQYF. The CDR3 DNA follows: TGTGCCAGCAGCTGGACTAGCAGAGGGGACATTCAGTACTTC.

The rearrangement joins TRBV27 to TRBJ2-3; D is unclear. The CDR3 is 14 residues long. From germline, CDR1 is MNHEY and CDR2 SMNVEV (reference sequence). The V end was cut by 5 bases, the J end by 0 bases, with 9 bases between. DNA of the CDR3: TGTGCCAGCAGTGGATTACCTAGCACAGATACGCAGTATTTT. As protein: CASSGLPSTDTQYF.

The chain's CDR3 is CAISPPDSRTDTQYF. CDR3 in DNA: TGTGCCATCAGCCCACCGGACAGTCGCACAGATACGCAGTATTTT. This chain connects TRBV10-3 to TRBJ2-3; a weak D match, TRBD1 (6 bases). The CDR3 is 15 amino acids. From germline, CDR1 is ENHRY and CDR2 SYGVKD. Trimming stripped 6 bases from V and 1 base from J, with 14 bases between.

There are many counts of this clonotype. The V and J genes are TRBV4-3 and TRBJ1-2, with a weak D call TRBD1 (6 bases). Trimming took 1 base from V and 5 from J, leaving 8 bases between them. The CDR3 extends over 13 amino acids. Germline V gene sequence: CDR1 LGHNA, CDR2 YSLEER. The CDR3: CASSQGGGYGYTF. The CDR3 DNA is TGCGCCAGCAGCCAAGGAGGGGGTTATGGCTACACCTTC.

This chain joins TRBV9 and TRBJ2-5, with a tentative D call TRBD2 (7 bases). V shed 0 bases and J shed 5 bases, with 17 bases lying between them. Looked up from germline, CDR1 is SGDLS and CDR2 is YYNGEE. The CDR3 is 16 residues long. The CDR3 DNA is TGTGCCAGCAGCGTAGGAGGGGGGGTAGTGCGGGAGACCCAGTACTTC. Translation gives CASSVGGGVVRETQYF.

The rearrangement links TRBV23-1 to TRBJ2-7; D is possibly TRBD1 (6 bases). TRBV23-1 is an ORF; its function is uncertain. Trimming removed 4 bases at V and 4 bases at J, with 11 bases between. This CDR3 has 13 amino acids. This chain's CDR3 is CASSPLRGYEQYV. The CDR3 DNA follows: TGCGCCAGCAGTCCCCTCAGGGGATACGAGCAGTACGTC.

A few counts support this clonotype. This sequence joins TRBV10-3 and TRBJ1-4; 9 bases are a match to TRBD1. The CDR3 has 19 residues. The ends lost 2 bases at V and 8 bases at J; junction bases unmatched: 18. Germline CDR1 ENHRY, CDR2 SYGVKD. Here the CDR3 reads CAISEEWGTGKAPLEKLFF. Here the CDR3 DNA reads TGTGCCATCAGTGAGGAGTGGGGGACAGGGAAAGCCCCGCTAGAAAAACTGTTTTTT.

This clonotype was counted at least ten times. The J gene is TRBJ2-1, the V gene TRBV5-1, with D perhaps TRBD2 (7 bases). CDR3 length: 15 residues. CDR1 is SGHRS and CDR2 is YFSETQ in the germline V gene. Deletions cut 2 bases from V and 6 bases from J, with 15 bases between. The CDR3 sequence is CASSFWTGGFNEQFF. The CDR3 DNA reads TGCGCCAGCAGCTTTTGGACGGGGGGCTTCAATGAGCAGTTCTTC.